This entry lists 15 T cell receptor beta chains sequenced from one sample in a study of low-dose radiotherapy and immunotherapy resistance in tumors. Sample time point: after trial treatment. Treatment defined: LDRT plus nivolumab, ipilimumab, low-dose cyclophosphamide and aspirin (RACIN trial). Primers used for first-strand cDNA, a TRAV- and TRBV-specific set, covered both alpha and beta chains. TCR amplification used around 19 PCR cycles, a constant-region primer and a V-primer adapter. Using its own MiXCR run on the reads, TCRdb lists one record per CDR3 protein. The sample holds around 80,000 distinct CDR3 sequences, less than 20% seen once. The starting material was PBMCs, obtained after low-dose radiotherapy plus immunotherapy. Receptors were obtained from a male donor with prostate cancer.

This clonotype was observed many times. The chain uses TRBV11-2 and TRBJ2-2; TRBD1 is a possible D gene (5 bases). Germline CDR1 and CDR2: SGHAT and FQNNGV. The length of the CDR3 is 14 residues. V lost 6 bases to trimming and J lost 4 bases, with 12 bases between them. The CDR3 here is CASRLGPATGELFF. Written as DNA, the CDR3 is TGTGCCAGCAGATTGGGGCCGGCCACCGGGGAGCTGTTTTTT.

V gene TRBV7-3 combines with J gene TRBJ2-1, with 10 bases fitting TRBD1. V gave up 5 bases and J gave up 6 bases; unmatched junction bases: 7. CDR1 and CDR2 from the germline V gene are SGHTA and FQGTGA. CDR3 size: 15 residues. CDR3 region: CASSPDRGPPNEQFF. The CDR3 DNA reads TGTGCCAGCAGCCCCGACAGGGGGCCACCCAATGAGCAGTTCTTC.

This clonotype is termed medium-sized (0.01 to 0.1%). The chain uses TRBV2 and TRBJ2-7; D perhaps matches TRBD1 (6 bases). The CDR3 is made up of 13 amino acids. Germline CDR1 and CDR2: SNHLY and FYNNEI. The V and J ends lost 8 bases and 5 bases respectively, with 16 bases between them. CDR3 in DNA: TGTGCCAGCCACAGAACAGGGTTGAACGAGCAGTACTTC. Translation gives CASHRTGLNEQYF.

This chain uses TRBV18 with TRBJ1-1, with 9 positions matching TRBD1. V lost 2 bases and J lost 1; bases outside the gene matches: 5. The CDR3 runs to 16 residues. CDR1 is KGHSH and CDR2 is LQKENI in the germline V gene. The CDR3 DNA reads TGTGCCAGCTCACCAAGACAGGGGGGAACGAACACTGAAGCTTTCTTT. The encoded protein is CASSPRQGGTNTEAFF.

This clonotype was seen repeatedly, ten times or more. The genes are TRBV12-3 or TRBV12-4 and TRBJ2-1; tentative D call: TRBD1 (5 bases). The ends were cut back, 2 bases at V and 5 bases at J, with 10 bases in the middle. This CDR3 contains 14 residues. This CDR3 reads CASSLPQGNNEQFF. In DNA, the CDR3 is TGTGCCAGCAGTTTACCTCAGGGAAACAATGAGCAGTTCTTC.

This clonotype was counted at least ten times. The V call is TRBV5-4, the J call TRBJ2-3; no firm D call. The V gene's germline CDR1 is SGHNT and CDR2 YYREEE (reference sequence). This CDR3 comprises 12 residues. V was pared by 3 bases and J by 6 bases, with 8 bases between. CDR3 amino acids: CASSSSVDTQYF. CDR3 nucleotides: TGTGCCAGCAGCTCGTCCGTTGATACGCAGTATTTT.

There are a few counts of this clonotype. The chain is built from TRBV20-1 and TRBJ2-2; D is tentatively TRBD1 or TRBD2 (5 bases each). The CDR3 extends over 13 amino acids. CDR1 is DFQATT and CDR2 is SNEGSKA in the germline V gene (reference sequence). V was shortened by 4 bases and J by 4 bases, with 10 bases between the two germline ends. The CDR3 sequence: CSATGDPTGELFF. CDR3 in DNA: TGCAGTGCTACCGGGGACCCCACCGGGGAGCTGTTTTTT.

The table lists this clonotype with many counts. In nucleotides, the CDR3 is TGTGCCAGCAGCCTCCTGAGCCCGGGAGGTCTCGGGGAGCTGTTTTTT. Protein sequence: CASSLLSPGGLGELFF. J is TRBJ2-2 and V is TRBV7-2, with 7 bases that match TRBD2. The V gene's germline CDR1 is SGHTA and CDR2 FQGNSA. The CDR3 is 16 amino acids. The V and J ends lost 5 bases and 7 bases, in that order; junction bases with no gene match: 13.

Ten or more counts support this clonotype. V gene TRBV28 combines with J gene TRBJ1-2; D is perhaps TRBD1 (6 bases). Germline CDR1 reads MDHEN; CDR2 reads SYDVKM. There are 11 residues in the CDR3. V gave up 6 bases and J gave up 8 bases, with 10 bases separating them. CDR3 sequence reads: CASRPGEGYTF. The CDR3 nucleotides are TGTGCCAGCAGGCCAGGGGAAGGCTACACCTTC.

V is TRBV5-8 and J is TRBJ2-2; D remains ambiguous. V lost 1 base to trimming and J lost 1 base, with 5 bases between them. The germline V gene encodes CDR1 SGHTS and CDR2 YDEGEE. CDR3 length: 14 residues. The CDR3 DNA reads as TGTGCCAGCAGCTTGCGGCAGAACACCGGGGAGCTGTTTTTT. Translated: CASSLRQNTGELFF.

Concerning this clonotype itself: An end of the junction does not agree with germline; a read error may underlie this. The gene calls are TRBV19 and TRBJ2-5; 8 bases are a match to TRBD1. Germline CDR1 reads LNHDA; CDR2 reads SQIVND (reference sequence). The CDR3 spans 15 residues. CDR3 region: CPSSPRDRSGETQYF. DNA of the CDR3: TGTCCCAGTTCCCCCCGGGACAGGTCAGGGGAGACCCAGTACTTC.

Worth noting for this clonotype: A junction end diverges from the germline sequence, so it may reflect a read error. This chain links TRBV5-3 with TRBJ2-2; TRBD1 aligns across 8 bases. TRBV5-3 is known as an ORF, though its function is uncertain. The CDR3 length is 14 residues. This CDR3 is CASSLSGGTGDLFF. The CDR3 region has the DNA TGTGCCAGCAGCTTGTCAGGGGGCACCGGGGATCTGTTTTTT.

This clonotype has at least ten counts. The gene calls are TRBV4-3 and TRBJ2-7; D not resolved. V was clipped by 5 bases and J by 0 bases, with 14 bases between them. The CDR3 is made up of 15 amino acids. Germline V CDR1 and CDR2: LGHNA, YSLEER. The CDR3: CASSITGGSSYEQYF. CDR3 bases: TGCGCCAGCAGCATCACGGGTGGAAGCTCCTACGAGCAGTACTTC.

This clonotype has ten or more counts. The V gene is TRBV23-1, the J gene TRBJ1-1; D ambiguous. TRBV23-1 is marked as an open reading frame, function uncertain. Deletions cut 6 bases from V and 0 bases from J, with 17 bases between. The CDR3 totals 16 residues. The CDR3 coding sequence is TGCGCCAGCAGAAATTTTGGGCCAGCCATGAACACTGAAGCTTTCTTT. Translated, it gives CASRNFGPAMNTEAFF.

The chain has TRBV4-3 and TRBJ1-4, with D perhaps matching TRBD1 (6 bases). CDR3 length: 16 amino acids. V lost 2 bases and J 5 bases, leaving 15 bases between the germline ends. Germline values: CDR1 LGHNA, CDR2 YSLEER. The CDR3 sequence: CASSQSSGQSNEKLFF. Here the CDR3 DNA reads TGCGCCAGCAGCCAATCCTCCGGACAGTCGAATGAAAAACTGTTTTTT.